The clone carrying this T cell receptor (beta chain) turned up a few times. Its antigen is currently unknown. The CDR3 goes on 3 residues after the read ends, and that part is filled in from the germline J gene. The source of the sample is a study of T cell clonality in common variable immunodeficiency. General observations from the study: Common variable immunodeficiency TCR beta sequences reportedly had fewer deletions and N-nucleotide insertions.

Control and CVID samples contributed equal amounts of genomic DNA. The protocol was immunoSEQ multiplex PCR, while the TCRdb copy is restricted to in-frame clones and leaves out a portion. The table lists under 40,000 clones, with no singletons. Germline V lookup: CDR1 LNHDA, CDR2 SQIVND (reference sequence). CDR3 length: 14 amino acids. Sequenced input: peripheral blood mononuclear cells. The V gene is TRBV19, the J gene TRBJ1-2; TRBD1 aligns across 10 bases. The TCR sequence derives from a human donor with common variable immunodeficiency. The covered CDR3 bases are TGTGCCAGTAGTAAAAGGGACAGGGGCGACGGC. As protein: CASSKRDRGDG. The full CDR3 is CASSKRDRGDGYTF.